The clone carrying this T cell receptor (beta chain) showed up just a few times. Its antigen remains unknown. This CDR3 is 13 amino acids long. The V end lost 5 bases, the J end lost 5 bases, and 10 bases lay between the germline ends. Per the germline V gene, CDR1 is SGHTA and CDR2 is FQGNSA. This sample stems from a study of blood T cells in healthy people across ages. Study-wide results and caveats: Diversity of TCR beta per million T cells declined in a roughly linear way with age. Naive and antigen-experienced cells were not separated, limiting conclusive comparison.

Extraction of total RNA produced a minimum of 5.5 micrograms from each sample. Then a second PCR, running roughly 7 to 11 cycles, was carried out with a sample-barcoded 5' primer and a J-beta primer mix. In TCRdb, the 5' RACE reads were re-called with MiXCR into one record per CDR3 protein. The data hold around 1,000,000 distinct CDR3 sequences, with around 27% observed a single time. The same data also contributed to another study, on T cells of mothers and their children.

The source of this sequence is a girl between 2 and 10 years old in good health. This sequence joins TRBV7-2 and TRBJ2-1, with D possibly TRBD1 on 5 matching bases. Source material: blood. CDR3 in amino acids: CASSISQDNEQFF. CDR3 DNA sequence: TGTGCCAGCAGCATTTCACAGGACAATGAGCAGTTCTTC.